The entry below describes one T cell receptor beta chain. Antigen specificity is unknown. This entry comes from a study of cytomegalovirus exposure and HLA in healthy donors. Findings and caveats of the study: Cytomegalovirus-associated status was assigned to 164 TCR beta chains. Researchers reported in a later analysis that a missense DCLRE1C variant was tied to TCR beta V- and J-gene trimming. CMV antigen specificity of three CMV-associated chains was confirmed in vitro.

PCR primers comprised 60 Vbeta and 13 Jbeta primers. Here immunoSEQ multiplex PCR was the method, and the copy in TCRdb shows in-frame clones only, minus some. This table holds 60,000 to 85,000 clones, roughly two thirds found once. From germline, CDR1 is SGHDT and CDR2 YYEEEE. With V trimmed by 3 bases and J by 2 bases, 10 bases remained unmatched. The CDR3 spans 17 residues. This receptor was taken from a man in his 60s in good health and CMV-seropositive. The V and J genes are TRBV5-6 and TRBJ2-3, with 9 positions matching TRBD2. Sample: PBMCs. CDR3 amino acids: CASSSQPSGAPTDTQYF. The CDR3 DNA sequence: TGTGCCAGCAGCTCCCAACCTAGCGGGGCCCCCACAGATACGCAGTATTTT.